The TCR beta chain under discussion was sequenced for a study of Tregs in tolerant kidney transplant recipients. Study-level points and caveats: Tregs expanded with activated donor B cells seemed most donor-specific. Few patients were studied, so findings need validation in larger groups.

Unstimulated Tregs (CD4+CD25+CD127-) and CD4+CD25- non-Tregs were sorted from PBMCs. This CDR3 contains 13 residues. The germline CDR1 and CDR2 sequences are LNHDA and SQIVND (reference sequence). The J segment lost 7 bases and the V segment lost 3 bases, leaving 2 bases of the junction unmatched. With regard to this clone: Its antigen is not identified.

Data came from immunoSEQ multiplex PCR; TCRdb stores just in-frame clones and leaves some out. The sample yields about 88,000 clones, over 85% seen once. This chain joins TRBV19 and TRBJ2-2; TRBD2 aligns across 7 bases. Sequences were obtained from CD8+ T cells from blood. The source is a human donor in good health. This chain's CDR3 is CASSIGGFGELFF. CDR3 DNA: TGTGCCAGTAGTATCGGGGGGTTCGGGGAGCTGTTTTTT.